The 12 T cell receptor beta chains given below trace back to one sample, sequenced in a study of T cells in Graves' hyperthyroidism and ophthalmopathy. Amplified regions were TCR beta CDR3 sequences from RNA transcripts. A first-round RT-PCR of the TCR CDR3 used the HTBI primer set. TCRdb re-derived calls from the multiplex PCR reads in MiXCR, one entry per CDR3 protein. The data contain more than 350,000 distinct CDR3 sequences, roughly 15% of them singletons. Sequenced input: blood. These receptors originate from a woman in her sixties or seventies with Graves' ophthalmopathy.

This clonotype was observed at least ten times. The rearrangement joins TRBV11-2 to TRBJ2-1, with no clear D. Looked up from germline, CDR1 is SGHAT and CDR2 is FQNNGV. The CDR3 loop spans 16 amino acids. V was clipped by 1 base and J by 8 bases, with 18 bases between them. CDR3 amino acids: CASSLGVEFSGDEQFF. The CDR3 nucleotides read TGTGCCAGCAGCTTAGGGGTGGAATTCTCTGGCGATGAGCAGTTCTTC.

In this sample, this clonotype turned up a few times. The CDR3 reads CASSPRGTSGEINNEQFF. DNA of the CDR3: TGTGCCAGCAGCCCCCGGGGGACTAGCGGGGAGATTAACAATGAGCAGTTCTTC. The chain uses TRBV7-8 and TRBJ2-1; 13 positions agree with TRBD2. This CDR3 has 18 residues. Unmatched junction bases numbered 12, after V lost 5 bases and J lost 5 bases. Germline V CDR1 and CDR2: SGHVS, FQNEAQ.

The sample holds a few counts of this clonotype. The chain links TRBV28 to TRBJ2-7; D possibly corresponds to TRBD1 (7 bases). The CDR3 extends over 13 amino acids. Germline-derived CDR1 and CDR2 are MDHEN and SYDVKM. V shed 6 bases and J shed 4 bases, with 13 bases lying between them. The CDR3 reads CASRAGQTYEQYF. The CDR3 DNA is TGTGCCAGCAGGGCGGGACAGACTTACGAGCAGTACTTC.

This clonotype has just a few counts. This chain connects TRBV11-2 to TRBJ1-6; TRBD1 aligns across 7 bases. V lost 4 bases to trimming and J lost 10 bases; unmatched junction nucleotides: 4. This CDR3 comprises 13 residues. Germline V gene sequence: CDR1 SGHAT, CDR2 FQNNGV. The DNA of the CDR3 is TGTGCCAGCAGCTACAGGGGTGACTCACCCCTCCACTTT. This gives the protein CASSYRGDSPLHF.

Ten or more counts support this clonotype. V is TRBV5-1 and J is TRBJ2-7; D uncertain. V lost 1 base and J 2 bases, leaving 10 bases between the germline ends. Germline CDR1 is SGHRS and CDR2 is YFSETQ. The CDR3 loop spans 14 amino acids. The DNA of the CDR3 is TGCGCCAGCAGCTTGATTTCCCCCCCCTACGAGCAGTACTTC. This codes for CASSLISPPYEQYF.

The DNA for the CDR3 is TGTGCCAGCAGCCGCCAAGGGGAGCAGTACTTC. Translated: CASSRQGEQYF. The rearrangement uses TRBV4-2 and TRBJ2-7, with D hard to call. CDR1 and CDR2 from the germline V gene are LGHNA and YNFKEQ. V was cut by 4 bases and J by 7 bases, with 8 bases left in between. CDR3 length: 11 residues.

This clonotype was recorded at least ten times. The J gene is TRBJ2-2, the V gene TRBV13; 8 bases map to TRBD2. In germline, CDR1 is PRHDT, CDR2 FYEKMQ (reference sequence). The V gene end was trimmed by 3 bases and the J gene end by 5 bases; junction bases not matched to a gene: 2. The CDR3 extends over 14 amino acids. CDR3 in amino acids: CASSFLAGTGELFF. CDR3 bases: TGTGCCAGCAGCTTTTTAGCGGGAACCGGGGAGCTGTTTTTT.

In this sample, this clonotype turned up many times. The rearrangement joins TRBV2 to TRBJ1-1; TRBD1 agrees at 8 bases. CDR1 and CDR2 (germline): SNHLY, FYNNEI. There are 14 residues in the CDR3. V lost 7 bases and J lost 2; bases outside the gene matches: 6. As DNA, the CDR3 is TGTGCCAGCACCGTGGGACAGGCAAACACTGAAGCTTTCTTT. Amino acid sequence: CASTVGQANTEAFF.

This clonotype has a count of ten or more. The J gene is TRBJ1-5, the V gene TRBV20-1; D might be TRBD1 (5 bases). There are 15 residues in the CDR3. Germline V gene sequence: CDR1 DFQATT, CDR2 SNEGSKA (reference sequence). Trimming removed 1 base from V and 5 bases from J, with 15 bases in between. CDR3 DNA sequence: TGCAGTGCTAGAGTTGGAGGGGAATGGGATCAGCCCCAGCATTTT. Encoded protein: CSARVGGEWDQPQHF.

The sample holds many counts of this clonotype. The V gene is TRBV11-2, the J gene TRBJ2-2; D might be TRBD1 (5 bases). Germline V gene data show CDR1 as SGHAT and CDR2 as FQNNGV. V was shortened by 8 bases and J by 4 bases, with 11 bases between the two germline ends. CDR3 length: 13 amino acids. The CDR3 protein is CASGRETTGELFF. DNA for the CDR3: TGTGCCAGCGGCAGGGAAACCACCGGGGAGCTGTTTTTT. Full variable domain (rest looked up from reference TRBV11-2 and TRBJ2-2): EAGVAQSPRYKIIEKRQSVAFWCNPISGHATLYWYQQILGQGPKLLIQFQNNGVVDDSQLPKDRFSAERLKGVDSTLKIQPAKLEDSAVYLCASGRETTGELFFGEGSRLTVL.

This clonotype was recorded many times. The chain carries TRBV5-1 and TRBJ2-2, with unresolved D. V was trimmed by 2 bases and J by 0 bases, leaving 5 bases between them. CDR1 and CDR2 from the germline V gene are SGHRS and YFSETQ. CDR3 size: 14 residues. CDR3 in amino acids: CASSFDSNTGELFF. DNA of the CDR3: TGCGCCAGCAGCTTCGATTCGAACACCGGGGAGCTGTTTTTT.

In its sample, this clonotype was seen many times. The rearrangement links TRBV12-5 to TRBJ2-7; D tentatively fits TRBD1 or TRBD2 (7 bases each). V shed 3 bases and J shed 1 base, with 10 bases lying between them. The CDR3 contains 14 residues. Germline lookup yields CDR1 LGHNT and CDR2 FRNRAP. CDR3 nucleotides: TGTGCTAGTGGTTTAGCGGGACAGTCCTACGAGCAGTACTTC. Protein sequence: CASGLAGQSYEQYF.